This T cell receptor beta chain is drawn from a study of blood T cell repertoires in COVID-19 (dated by TCRdb to 2018 to 2020). In terms of the full investigation: Samples covering the acute and convalescent phases of COVID-19 were provided by collaborators in the United States, Italy and Spain. The material from the prospective study consisted of cDNA or gDNA derived from T cells, B-cell-depleted T cells, or PBMCs. Deeply sampled blood TCRbeta repertoires from subjects exposed to, actively infected with, or recovered from COVID-19 were included in the dataset. The repertoires were made available in a free public database intended to serve as a resource for research on the immune response to SARS-CoV-2. Samples came from the ongoing ImmuneRACE study (first 160 participants) plus 1,254 subjects from 6 global collaborators. The sample metadata nearly always contained a de-identified subject ID, COVID-19 status, age in years and sex. Where available, HLA class I and class II types were taken from metadata supplied by the sample provider and were not determined by assay-based typing.

Details on this clone: Its antigen is not yet known. There are no base qualities to consult, and no much larger clone falls within one base.

Relative to germline, V is 1 base shorter and J is 2 bases shorter, with 6 bases between their ends. Per the germline V gene, SGDLS is the CDR1 and YYNGEE is the CDR2. The CDR3 runs 13 residues from the cysteine to the phenylalanine. Only CDR3 DNA is held: 39 bases, read in frame from base 1. Beyond this particular receptor, the publication reports: The quantity of clinical and demographic metadata differed by source and by participant and was supplied without curation.

Enrolling through a virtual design, the prospective study's participants ranged in age from roughly 18 to 95 years and lived across about two dozen United States geographic areas. In the prospective study, participants were assigned to cohorts based on the clinical history participants reported in a screening survey and a study questionnaire. For ImmuneRACE Cohort 3, a participant was defined as recovered based on two consecutive negative NP/OP PCR tests, clearance by a healthcare professional, or resolution of symptoms. In the prospective study, whole blood, serum and a nasopharyngeal or oropharyngeal swab were collected from each participant by mobile phlebotomists. Additional blood draws and questionnaires over an approximately 2-month period could optionally be provided by prospective study participants. Prospective study blood samples were shipped either frozen or at room temperature before DNA extraction.

TCRbeta CDR3 regions were amplified from genomic DNA by means of the immunoSEQ Assay, a bias-controlled multiplex PCR. As for the original processing: Nucleated cell counts per sample were estimated from amplification of reference gene primers within the assay. To quantify the absolute abundance of each unique TCRbeta CDR3 rearrangement, sequence reads were collapsed and filtered. For each sample, productive Simpson clonality was calculated as the square root of Simpson's diversity index across productive rearrangements. As stored in TCRdb, this immuneACCESS dataset retains in-frame rearrangements with V and J assigned. A fraction of the clones does not appear; measured against another copy, unresolved V genes explain less than half of the discrepancy, and the remainder lacks a known reason. The DNA gave D and trimming, while V, J and clone size come from that table. For this sample the table gives approximately 200,000 clones, of which approximately 80% were detected only once. Approximately 12% of the sample lies in the top ten.

Material: PBMCs or T cells enriched from blood (not recorded which). This clonotype was obtained from a man aged 35 to 55 who had recovered from COVID-19. Recombination joined TRBV9 with TRBJ2-5; no D segment can be confidently identified. The nucleotide sequence is given as TGTGCCAGCAGCGTAAAGAGTCAAGAGACCCAGTACTTC. Its translation is CASSVKSQETQYF.